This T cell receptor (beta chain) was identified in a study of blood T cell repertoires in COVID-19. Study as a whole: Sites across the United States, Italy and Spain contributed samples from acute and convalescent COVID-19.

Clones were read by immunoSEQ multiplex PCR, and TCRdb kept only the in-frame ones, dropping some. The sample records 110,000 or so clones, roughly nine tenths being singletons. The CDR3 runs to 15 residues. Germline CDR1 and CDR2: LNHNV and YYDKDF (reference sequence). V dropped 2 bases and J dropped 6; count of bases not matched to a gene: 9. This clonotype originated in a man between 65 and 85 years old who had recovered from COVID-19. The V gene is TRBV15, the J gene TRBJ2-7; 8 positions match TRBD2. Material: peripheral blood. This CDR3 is CATSRLRRTSSEQYF. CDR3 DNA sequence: TGTGCCACCAGCAGACTCCGGAGGACTAGCTCCGAGCAGTACTTC.